This TCR beta chain came from a study of OX40 agonist ivuxolimab in advanced cancers. Study outcomes and limitations: At doses 0.1 to 3.0 mg/kg, CD4+ and CD8+ clones expanded. On average, a greater number of expanded clones characterised CD8+ T cells relative to CD4+.

Germline-derived CDR1 and CDR2 are SGHAT and FQNNGV. Trimming shortened V by 5 bases and J by 4 bases, and 10 bases separated the two germline ends. The CDR3 consists of 13 residues. Profiled with immunoSEQ multiplex PCR; TCRdb holds only in-frame clones, not every one. Found here are about 73,000 clones, less than 90% of them singletons; the top ten hold 0.6% to 0.8%. A word on this clone: Its antigen is currently unknown.

The clonotype was recovered from an adult with an advanced solid tumor such as melanoma, head and neck, liver or kidney cancer. This chain joins TRBV11-2 and TRBJ2-3; the D is unclear. The specimen comprised CD4+ or CD8+ T cells sorted from blood, sampled in a trial of the OX40 agonist ivuxolimab. The CDR3 region is CASSLSRADTQYF. Written as DNA, the CDR3 is TGTGCCAGCAGCCTCTCTAGGGCAGATACGCAGTATTTT.